One T cell receptor (beta chain) is described in this entry. At one of its ends the junction is not consistent with the germline gene, which may arise from a read error. Primers included in the PCR were 60 Vbeta and 13 Jbeta primers. Profiled with immunoSEQ multiplex PCR; TCRdb holds only in-frame clones, not every one. The sample carries 80,000 or so clones, under 80% recorded once. CDR1 MGHRA and CDR2 YSYEKL come from the germline V gene. The CDR3 contains 17 residues. The data originate from a study of cytomegalovirus exposure and HLA in healthy donors. This rearrangement joins TRBV4-1 to TRBJ2-6; tentatively, D is TRBD2 (6 bases). The TCR originated in a man aged 55 to 70 in good health and CMV-seropositive. Sample: PBMCs. CDR3 nucleotide sequence: TGCGTCAGCAGCCAACAGGAGGGAGTGTCTGGGGCCAACGTCCTGACTTTC. Translating it yields CVSSQQEGVSGANVLTF.